These T cell receptor beta chains were read from a single sample in a study of T cell responses to AZD1222 COVID-19 vaccine. Produced via immunoSEQ multiplex PCR; TCRdb's table is partial and in-frame only. The sample consists of over 40,000 clones, 83% of them appearing once. Source: peripheral blood, taken on day 0 of AZD1222 vaccination. The receptors originated from an adult in good health. The CDR3 runs from the conserved cysteine through the conserved F or W. A D gene is named only where the DNA matches it firmly. Some rows have no size entry. The others give once, few or many, or a class for an expanded clone.

NA	17	TRBJ2-5	once	TRBV28	TGTGCCAGCAGTTTGAAGAATACTAGAATGGGGCGAGAGACCCAGTACTTC	CASSLKNTRMGRETQYF
NA	14	TRBJ1-3	NA	TRBV3-1/TRBV3-2	TGTGCCAGCAGCCAACGGGACAAAAGAAACACCATATATTTT	CASSQRDKRNTIYF
NA	14	TRBJ2-3	once	TRBV11-3	TGTGCCAGCAGCTTCTCCCGAAGCACAGATACGCAGTATTTT	CASSFSRSTDTQYF
TRBD1	15	TRBJ1-3	NA	TRBV5-4	TGTGCCAGCAGCTCACAGGGGGATACTGGAAACACCATATATTTT	CASSSQGDTGNTIYF
TRBD2	17	TRBJ2-1	NA	TRBV10-3	TGTGCCATCAGTGAGACACCTCTAGCGGGAGACTCTAGGGAGCAGTTCTTC	CAISETPLAGDSREQFF
TRBD1	17	TRBJ2-7	few	TRBV4-1	TGCGCCAGCAGCCAGGATCGGGACCGACAGGGGGCCTACGAGCAGTACTTC	CASSQDRDRQGAYEQYF
NA	17	TRBJ2-1	NA	TRBV30	TGTGCCTGGAGGCCTCCACCTTACGCGCCAGAAATAGTTGTGCAGTTCTTC	CAWRPPPYAPEIVVQFF
NA	15	TRBJ1-2	NA	TRBV11-2	TGTGCCAGCAGCTCCTCAAGGGGCCCGGTCGGCGGCTACACCTTC	CASSSSRGPVGGYTF
NA	17	TRBJ2-1	NA	TRBV4-2	TGTGCCAGCAGCACCCACAGTCGCCGGGGGAGTGGGAATGAGCAGTTCTTC	CASSTHSRRGSGNEQFF
TRBD2	14	TRBJ2-1	NA	TRBV4-2	TGTGCCAGCAGCCACAAGCGGGAGGGGAGTGAGCAGTTCTTC	CASSHKREGSEQFF
TRBD2	15	TRBJ2-3	once	TRBV7-9	TGTGCCAGCAGCTTATCTAGCGGGAATTCAGATACGCAGTATTTT	CASSLSSGNSDTQYF
NA	14	TRBJ1-1	NA	TRBV5-1	TGCGCCAGCGGCTTGCCCCACGAGGGCACTGAAGCTTTCTTT	CASGLPHEGTEAFF
TRBD2	17	TRBJ2-1	NA	TRBV7-8	TGTGCCAGCAGCGCAACTAGCGGGGCGGCCTCCTACAATGAGCAGTTCTTC	CASSATSGAASYNEQFF
NA	13	TRBJ1-5	NA	TRBV30	TGTGCCTGGAGTGCGCAGGGCAATCAGCCCCAGCATTTT	CAWSAQGNQPQHF
TRBD2	13	TRBJ2-1	NA	TRBV15	TGTGCCACCAGCTTTGGGACTAGCGGGAGGGAGTTCTTC	CATSFGTSGREFF
NA	14	TRBJ2-7	NA	TRBV7-2	TGTGCCAGCAGCTTAGAACTAAGCTCCTACGAGCAGTACTTC	CASSLELSSYEQYF
NA	14	TRBJ2-1	NA	TRBV30	TGTGCCTGGAGTCCCGGGGCCGCCTACAATGAGCAGTTCTTC	CAWSPGAAYNEQFF
TRBD2	13	TRBJ2-7	NA	TRBV28	TGTGTGACTAGGGCTAGCGGGGCCCACGAGCAGTACTTC	CVTRASGAHEQYF
NA	15	TRBJ1-5	NA	TRBV6-5	TGTGCCAGCAGTTACTCGGGTGAGAACAATCAGCCCCAGCATTTT	CASSYSGENNQPQHF
NA	14	TRBJ2-2	NA	TRBV5-4	TGTGCCAGCAGTCTAGTCAGTAACACCGGGGAGCTGTTTTTT	CASSLVSNTGELFF
TRBD1	18	TRBJ1-5	NA	TRBV28	TGTGCCAGCGTAGAACCCGGGACAGAATTTTATAGCAATCAGCCCCAGCATTTT	CASVEPGTEFYSNQPQHF
TRBD2	15	TRBJ2-1	NA	TRBV5-1	TGCGCCACCTCATTGGATATTAGCGGGGGGGCCCAGCCGTTCTTC	CATSLDISGGAQPFF
NA	12	TRBJ2-7	NA	TRBV5-1	TGCGCCAGCAGCATACTGGGGAACGAGCAGTACTTC	CASSILGNEQYF
NA	16	TRBJ2-7	NA	TRBV6-2/TRBV6-3	TGTGCCAGCAGTTTTATGACGGCAGTCCGGGGGTACGAGCAGTACTTC	CASSFMTAVRGYEQYF
NA	15	TRBJ2-7	NA	TRBV3-1/TRBV3-2	TGTGCCAGCAGCCTAATAGGGGGTCGACAAGGCGAGCAGTACTTC	CASSLIGGRQGEQYF
TRBD1	12	TRBJ1-1	NA	TRBV12-3/TRBV12-4	TGTGCCAGCGACAGGGGTGACACTGAAGCTTTCTTT	CASDRGDTEAFF
NA	21	TRBJ2-3	NA	TRBV29-1	TGCAGCGTTGGGGACTGGGGACCCCGGGGGGCTAGGAGCACTAGCACAGATACGCAGTATTTT	CSVGDWGPRGARSTSTDTQYF
NA	11	TRBJ2-5	NA	TRBV7-2	TGTGCCAGCAGCTCCCGAGAGACCCAGTACTTC	CASSSRETQYF
TRBD2	17	TRBJ2-3	NA	TRBV29-1	TGCAGCGTTGAGTCTGGTAGCGGGGGGGCTAGCGCAGATACGCAGTATTTT	CSVESGSGGASADTQYF
NA	15	TRBJ1-2	once	TRBV4-1	TGCGCCAGCAGCCAAGATATCCCCCCGATCTATGGCTACACCTTC	CASSQDIPPIYGYTF
NA	16	TRBJ2-1	NA	TRBV28	TGTGCCAGCAGTTTAAGCCTGGTCAGCGTGGACAATGAGCAGTTCTTC	CASSLSLVSVDNEQFF
NA	11	TRBJ2-5	NA	TRBV6-5	TGTGCCACCCGTTTTGGGGAGACCCAGTACTTC	CATRFGETQYF
TRBD1	14	TRBJ1-1	NA	TRBV5-4	TGTGCCAGCAGCTGGGGACAGGGACACACTGAAGCTTTCTTT	CASSWGQGHTEAFF
TRBD1	14	TRBJ2-2	NA	TRBV10-3	TGTGCCACCTCGACGACAGGGGACACCGGGGAGCTGTTTTTT	CATSTTGDTGELFF
NA	11	TRBJ2-5	few	TRBV12-3/TRBV12-4	TGTGCCAGCAAAAGCGGGGAGACCCAGTACTTC	CASKSGETQYF
NA	16	TRBJ1-1	NA	TRBV5-6	TGTGCCAGCAGCTTGGCCGGGGCAGGGGCAGGAACTGAAGCTTTCTTT	CASSLAGAGAGTEAFF
TRBD1	14	TRBJ2-1	few	TRBV19	TGTGCCAGTAGGACCCGACAGGGGGAGAATGAGCAGTTCTTC	CASRTRQGENEQFF
TRBD2	16	TRBJ2-2	NA	TRBV18	TGTGCCAGCTCACCTGTACTAGCGACTAACACCGGGGAGCTGTTTTTT	CASSPVLATNTGELFF
TRBD1	17	TRBJ1-4	NA	TRBV5-1	TGCGCCAGCAGCTTCGGGACAGGGGTTTCGGCTAATGAAAAACTGTTTTTT	CASSFGTGVSANEKLFF
NA	13	TRBJ1-1	NA	TRBV6-1	TGTGCCAGCAGTGAAATGGCAAGGACTGAAGCTTTCTTT	CASSEMARTEAFF
TRBD1	16	TRBJ2-7	NA	TRBV6-8	TGTGCCAGCACTCTCACCGGGACAGGTAAGTCCTACGAGCAGTACTTC	CASTLTGTGKSYEQYF
NA	15	TRBJ1-2	once	TRBV30	TGTGCCTGGAGTTTTTCCGGGACCGCAAACTATGGCTACACCTTC	CAWSFSGTANYGYTF
TRBD1	15	TRBJ2-6	NA	TRBV7-3	TGTGCCAGCAGCCGACAGGGGGCAGGGGCCAACGTCCTGACTTTC	CASSRQGAGANVLTF
NA	13	TRBJ1-2	once	TRBV12-3/TRBV12-4	TGTGCCAGCAGTCCCCGGGACAACTATGGCTACACCTTC	CASSPRDNYGYTF
NA	12	TRBJ2-5	NA	TRBV27	TGTGCCAGCAGTTTACTGGGAGAGACCCAGTACTTC	CASSLLGETQYF
TRBD1	16	TRBJ2-2	NA	TRBV15	TGTGCCACCAGCACCGGGACAGACGCGAACACCGGGGAGCTGTTTTTT	CATSTGTDANTGELFF